This TCR beta chain is from a study of blood T cell repertoires in COVID-19. Study at large: Spain, Italy and the United States supplied samples that represented acute and convalescent COVID-19. Nucleic acid was either cDNA or gDNA, and it came from T cells, B-cell-depleted T cells, or PBMCs.

Original processing notes: Estimates of nucleated cell counts were drawn from the amplification of reference gene primers. The table came from immunoSEQ multiplex PCR; TCRdb's copy has only in-frame clones and leaves some out. From that table come the V and J calls and clone size; the DNA was used to work out D and trimming. The profile shows fewer than 200,000 clones, around 85% of them singletons. This clone appeared a single time. Germline assignment: CDR1 SQVTM and CDR2 ANQGSEA. The V end lost 5 bases, the J end lost 4 bases, and 12 bases lay between the germline ends. The CDR3 spans 13 residues. The chain employs TRBV29-1 and TRBJ1-5; D possibly corresponds to TRBD1 (5 bases). The sequence derives from a man aged 50 to 60 with active or convalescent COVID-19. Source material: peripheral blood. CDR3 residues: CSVLGGWNQPQHF. CDR3 nucleotide sequence: TGCAGCGTTCTGGGGGGTTGGAATCAGCCCCAGCATTTT.